A single sample gave rise to the 5 T cell receptor beta chains below, sequenced in a study of human T cells and chemical hapten exposure. One entry per CDR3 protein results from TCRdb running MiXCR on the RACE reads. The sample includes 85,000 to 100,000 distinct CDR3 sequences, roughly 27% seen only once; the top ten take about 9.3%. The time point is: patch test 3, about 24 weeks after DPC sensitization. Regarding treatment: therapeutic diphenylcyclopropenone sensitization with weekly scalp DPC. The specimen was whole blood, collected in connection with sensitization to the hapten diphenylcyclopropenone (DPC). The receptors were gathered from a man in his forties with alopecia areata. Some clones in this sample may be carry-over from other donors' samples.

The V gene is TRBV20-1, the J gene TRBJ1-3, with 8 bases matching TRBD1. The CDR3 has 16 amino acids. Germline V gives CDR1 DFQATT, CDR2 SNEGSKA (reference sequence). Germline trimming cut 0 bases from V and 0 bases from J; bases unmatched to any gene: 4. The CDR3 nucleotides are TGCAGTGCTAGAGATCTGGACAGGGCCTCTGGAAACACCATATATTTT. Translating gives CSARDLDRASGNTIYF.

V usage is TRBV20-1 and J usage is TRBJ2-2; tentatively, D is TRBD1 (5 bases). Trimming pared 7 bases from V and 1 base from J, leaving 10 bases between. CDR3 length: 13 residues. CDR1 DFQATT and CDR2 SNEGSKA come from the germline V gene (reference sequence). For the CDR3, the DNA is TGCAGTGTGAGGCAGGGGAACACCGGGGAGCTGTTTTTT. Its protein is CSVRQGNTGELFF.

V and J are TRBV7-2 and TRBJ2-7; D perhaps matches TRBD2 (5 bases). V lost 3 bases to trimming and J lost 5 bases, with 14 bases between them. This CDR3 region has 14 residues. In germline, CDR1 is SGHTA, CDR2 FQGNSA. The CDR3 region is CASSLGPGVHEQYF. The CDR3 region has the DNA TGTGCCAGCAGCTTGGGTCCCGGGGTCCACGAGCAGTACTTC.

V gene TRBV28 combines with J gene TRBJ2-4; D may be TRBD1 (6 bases). Germline V gene lookup returns CDR1 MDHEN and CDR2 SYDVKM. This CDR3 spans 15 amino acids. Trimming pared 5 bases from V and 7 bases from J, leaving 18 bases between. The CDR3 bases are TGTGCCAGCAGTCCACCCGCAAACAGGGCGAACATTCAGTACTTC. Protein product: CASSPPANRANIQYF.

The chain is built from TRBV5-1 and TRBJ1-1; D remains unclear. The CDR3 sequence is 15 residues long. Germline V gene lookup returns CDR1 SGHRS and CDR2 YFSETQ. The V end was cut by 3 bases, the J end by 2 bases, with 14 bases between. CDR3 nucleotide sequence: TGCGCCAGCAGCTATGCAGGCGTGCTCAACACTGAAGCTTTCTTT. As protein: CASSYAGVLNTEAFF.